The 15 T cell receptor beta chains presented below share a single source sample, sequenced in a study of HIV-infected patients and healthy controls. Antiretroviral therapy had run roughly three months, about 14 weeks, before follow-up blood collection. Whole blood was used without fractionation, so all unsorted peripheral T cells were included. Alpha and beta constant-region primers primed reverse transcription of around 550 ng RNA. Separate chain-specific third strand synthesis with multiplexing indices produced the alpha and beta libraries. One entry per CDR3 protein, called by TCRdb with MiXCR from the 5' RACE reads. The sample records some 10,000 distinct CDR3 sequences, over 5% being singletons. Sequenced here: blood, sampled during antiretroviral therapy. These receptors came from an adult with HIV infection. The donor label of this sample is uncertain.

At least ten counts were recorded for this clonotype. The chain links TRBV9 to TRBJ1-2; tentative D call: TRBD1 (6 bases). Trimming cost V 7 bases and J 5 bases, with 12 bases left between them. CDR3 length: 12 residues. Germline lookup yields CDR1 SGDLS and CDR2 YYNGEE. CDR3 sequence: CASLRGSYGYTF. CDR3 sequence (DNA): TGTGCCAGCCTAAGGGGGAGTTATGGCTACACCTTC. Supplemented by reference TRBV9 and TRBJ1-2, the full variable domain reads DSGVTQTPKHLITATGQRVTLRCSPRSGDLSVYWYQQSLDQGLQFLIQYYNGEERAKGNILERFSAQQFPDLHSELNLSSLELGDSALYFCASLRGSYGYTFGSGTRLTVV.

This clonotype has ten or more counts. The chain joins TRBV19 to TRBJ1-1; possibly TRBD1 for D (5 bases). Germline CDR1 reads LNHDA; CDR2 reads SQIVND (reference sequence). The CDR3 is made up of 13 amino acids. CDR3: CSSTRDLNTEAFF. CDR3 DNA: TGTTCATCAACCAGGGATTTGAACACTGAAGCTTTCTTT.

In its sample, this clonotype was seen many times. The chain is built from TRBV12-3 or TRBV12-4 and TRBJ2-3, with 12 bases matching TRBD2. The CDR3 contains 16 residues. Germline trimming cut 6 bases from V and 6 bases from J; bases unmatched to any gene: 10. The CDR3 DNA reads TGTGCCAGCAGCCTGGGGGCTAGCGGGAGGGCCGATACGCAGTATTTT. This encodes CASSLGASGRADTQYF.

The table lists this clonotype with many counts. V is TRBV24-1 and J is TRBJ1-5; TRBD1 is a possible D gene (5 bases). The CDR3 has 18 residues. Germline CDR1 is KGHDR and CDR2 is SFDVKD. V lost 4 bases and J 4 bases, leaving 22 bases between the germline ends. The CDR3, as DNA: TGTGCCACCAGTGACACGAAAGGGGCCGCGAGTAGTAATCAGCCCCAGCATTTT. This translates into CATSDTKGAASSNQPQHF.

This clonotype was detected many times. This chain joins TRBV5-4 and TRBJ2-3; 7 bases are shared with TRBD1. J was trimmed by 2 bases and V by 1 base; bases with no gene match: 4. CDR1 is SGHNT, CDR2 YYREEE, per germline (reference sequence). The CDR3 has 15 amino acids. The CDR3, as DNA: TGTGCCAGCAGCTTGATCCAGGGGGTCACAGATACGCAGTATTTT. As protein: CASSLIQGVTDTQYF. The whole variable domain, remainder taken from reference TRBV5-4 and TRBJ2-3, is ETGVTQSPTHLIKTRGQQVTLRCSSQSGHNTVSWYQQALGQGPQFIFQYYREEENGRGNFPPRFSGLQFPNYSSELNVNALELDDSALYLCASSLIQGVTDTQYFGPGTRLTVL.

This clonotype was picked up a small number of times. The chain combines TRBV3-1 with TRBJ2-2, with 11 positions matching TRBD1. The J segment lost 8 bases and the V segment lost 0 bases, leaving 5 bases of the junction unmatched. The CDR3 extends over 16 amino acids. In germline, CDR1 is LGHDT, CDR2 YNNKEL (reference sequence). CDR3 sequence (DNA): TGTGCCAGCAGCCAAGAAGGACAGGGGGCGAAGGGGGAGCTGTTTTTT. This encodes CASSQEGQGAKGELFF.

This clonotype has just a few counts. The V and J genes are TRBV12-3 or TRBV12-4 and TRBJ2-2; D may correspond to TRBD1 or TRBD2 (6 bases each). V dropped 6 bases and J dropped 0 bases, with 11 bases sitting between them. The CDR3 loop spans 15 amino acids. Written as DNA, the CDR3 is TGTGCCAGCAGAGGGGGGCGGACGAACACCGGGGAGCTGTTTTTT. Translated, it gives CASRGGRTNTGELFF.

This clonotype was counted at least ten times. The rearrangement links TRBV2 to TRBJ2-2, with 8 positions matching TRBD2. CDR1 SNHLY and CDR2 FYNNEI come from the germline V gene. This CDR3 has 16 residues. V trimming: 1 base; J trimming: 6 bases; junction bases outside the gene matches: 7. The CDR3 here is CASSEDMRGAAGELFF. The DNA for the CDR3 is TGTGCCAGCAGTGAAGATATGCGGGGGGCCGCCGGGGAGCTGTTTTTT.

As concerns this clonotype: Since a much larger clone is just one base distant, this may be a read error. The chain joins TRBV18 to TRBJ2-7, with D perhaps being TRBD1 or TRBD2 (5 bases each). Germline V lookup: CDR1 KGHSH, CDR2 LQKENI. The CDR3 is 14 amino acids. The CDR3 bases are TGTGCCAGCTCACCCGCAGGGAGCTCCGACGAGCAGTACTTC. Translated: CASSPAGSSDEQYF.

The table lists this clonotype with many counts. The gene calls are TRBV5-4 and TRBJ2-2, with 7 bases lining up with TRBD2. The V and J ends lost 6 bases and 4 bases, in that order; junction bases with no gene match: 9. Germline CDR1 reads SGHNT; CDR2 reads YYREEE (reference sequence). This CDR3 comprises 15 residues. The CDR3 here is CASTHSWGGTGELFF. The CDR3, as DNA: TGTGCCAGCACCCACTCGTGGGGGGGCACCGGGGAGCTGTTTTTT.

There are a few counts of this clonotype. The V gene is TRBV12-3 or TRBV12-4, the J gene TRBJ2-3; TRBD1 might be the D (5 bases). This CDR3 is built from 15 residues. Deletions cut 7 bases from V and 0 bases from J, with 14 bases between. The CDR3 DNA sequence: TGTGCCAGCACGCAGGGTTACCGTAGCACAGATACGCAGTATTTT. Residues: CASTQGYRSTDTQYF.

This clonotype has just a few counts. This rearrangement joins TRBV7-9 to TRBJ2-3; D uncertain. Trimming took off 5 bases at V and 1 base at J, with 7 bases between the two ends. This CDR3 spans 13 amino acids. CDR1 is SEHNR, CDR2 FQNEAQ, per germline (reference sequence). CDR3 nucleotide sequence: TGTGCCAGCAGCATGGACGGCACAGATACGCAGTATTTT. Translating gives CASSMDGTDTQYF.

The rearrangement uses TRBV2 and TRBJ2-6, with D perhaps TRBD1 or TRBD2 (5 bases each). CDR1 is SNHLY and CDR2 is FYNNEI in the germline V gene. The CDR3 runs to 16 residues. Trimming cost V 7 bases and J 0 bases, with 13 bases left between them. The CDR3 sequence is CASTWDASSGANVLTF. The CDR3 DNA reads TGTGCCAGCACCTGGGACGCCAGCTCTGGGGCCAACGTCCTGACTTTC.

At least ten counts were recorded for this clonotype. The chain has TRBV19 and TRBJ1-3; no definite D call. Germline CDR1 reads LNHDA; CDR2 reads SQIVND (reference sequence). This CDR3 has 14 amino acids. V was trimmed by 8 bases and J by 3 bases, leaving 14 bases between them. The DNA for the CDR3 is TGTGCCAGTTTGATACCATCGGATGGAAACACCATATATTTT. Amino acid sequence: CASLIPSDGNTIYF.

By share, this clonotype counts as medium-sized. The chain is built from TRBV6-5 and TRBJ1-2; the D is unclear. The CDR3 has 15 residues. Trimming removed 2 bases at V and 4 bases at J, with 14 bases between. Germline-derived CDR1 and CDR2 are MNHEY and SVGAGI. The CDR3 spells CASSYGPDSSYGYTF. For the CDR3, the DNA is TGTGCCAGCAGTTACGGTCCGGACTCTAGCTATGGCTACACCTTC.